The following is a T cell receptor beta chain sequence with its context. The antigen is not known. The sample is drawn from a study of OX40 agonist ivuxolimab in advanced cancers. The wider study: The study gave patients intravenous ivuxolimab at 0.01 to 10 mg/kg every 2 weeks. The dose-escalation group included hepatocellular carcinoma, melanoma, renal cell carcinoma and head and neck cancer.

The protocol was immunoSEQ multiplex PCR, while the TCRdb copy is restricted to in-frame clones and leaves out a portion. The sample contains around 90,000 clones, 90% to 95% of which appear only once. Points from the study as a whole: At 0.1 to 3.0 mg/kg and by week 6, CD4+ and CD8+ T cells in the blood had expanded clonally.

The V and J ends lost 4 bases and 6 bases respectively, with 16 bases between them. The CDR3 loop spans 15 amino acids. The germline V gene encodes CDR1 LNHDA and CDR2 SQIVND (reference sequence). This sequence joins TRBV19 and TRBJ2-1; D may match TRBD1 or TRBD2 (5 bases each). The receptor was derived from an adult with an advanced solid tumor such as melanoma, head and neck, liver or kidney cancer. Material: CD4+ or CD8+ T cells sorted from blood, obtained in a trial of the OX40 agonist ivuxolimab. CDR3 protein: CASSSTGTTANEQFF. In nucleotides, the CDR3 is TGTGCCAGTAGTAGCACCGGGACCACTGCCAATGAGCAGTTCTTC.